Sequencing of this T cell receptor beta chain was carried out in a study of beta chain features in type 1 diabetes. Sequencing targeted expressed TCRB transcripts, as all isolated RNA had been reverse transcribed. The read count averaged about 3.57 million across naive, central memory and regulatory T cell samples. TCRdb's copy holds only in-frame clones and misses some; the assay was immunoSEQ multiplex PCR. The data show 640,000 or so clones, around an eighth seen once. CD45RO/CCR7/CD25/CD127/CD95/CD27 staining was used to isolate CD4+ naive, central memory, regulatory and stem cell-like memory cells by sorting. Whole-study findings and limits: Within each of all four CD4+ subsets, Type 1 diabetes patients had TCRB CDR3s that were moderately but significantly shorter. Whether HLA type influences TCRB rearrangement remained unresolved here. When VDJ junctions were examined, type 1 diabetes patients showed fewer insertions and more deletions.

Worth noting for this clone: Its matching antigen is unknown.

V gave up 2 bases and J gave up 5 bases; unmatched junction bases: 20. The CDR3 length is 20 residues. The germline V gene has CDR1 KGHSH and CDR2 LQKENI. The sequenced material came from naive CD4+ T cells from blood. The origin of this receptor is a man between 18 and 29 years old with type 1 diabetes. V is TRBV18 and J is TRBJ2-1, with 8 bases that match TRBD2. As DNA, the CDR3 is TGTGCCAGCTCACCAATACCTGGCCCACTACTAGCGGACTATAACAATGAGCAGTTCTTC. Protein product: CASSPIPGPLLADYNNEQFF.